The 4 T cell receptor beta chains given below trace back to one sample, sequenced in a study of control samples from healthy donors and cancer patients. Profiling relied on immunoSEQ multiplex PCR, and the TCRdb table lists in-frame clones only, not all of them. The profile covers about 79,000 clones, with approximately 94% appearing a single time and around 1.3% taken by the ten largest. The sequenced sample was PBMCs. These receptors were taken from a woman aged 40 to 49 with lung cancer.

The chain has TRBV27 and TRBJ2-1, with D maybe TRBD2 (5 bases). Trimming stripped 3 bases from V and 1 base from J, with 10 bases between. CDR1 and CDR2 (germline): MNHEY, SMNVEV (reference sequence). The CDR3 is made up of 15 amino acids. The CDR3 bases are TGTGCCAGCAGTTTCGTTGCGGGTTCCTACAATGAGCAGTTCTTC. It codes for CASSFVAGSYNEQFF.

The J gene is TRBJ1-5, the V gene TRBV12-3 or TRBV12-4; possibly TRBD1 for D (6 bases). The CDR3 has 13 residues. The V end was cut by 6 bases, the J end by 11 bases, with 17 bases between. CDR3 DNA: TGTGCCAGCAGACAAGGGACAACCAAGGCCCAGCATTTT. Its translation: CASRQGTTKAQHF.

This chain links TRBV6-5 with TRBJ2-1, with TRBD2 matching 13 bases. This CDR3 has 15 residues. Trimming at V came to 5 bases and at J to 8 bases, leaving 6 bases not matched to a gene. Germline loops: CDR1 MNHEY, CDR2 SVGAGI. This chain's CDR3 is CASSQGLAGLDEQFF. The CDR3 nucleotides are TGTGCCAGCAGTCAGGGACTAGCGGGGCTTGATGAGCAGTTCTTC.

This clone showed up just once. V and J are TRBV9 and TRBJ2-7, with 8 bases aligning to TRBD1. The CDR3 extends over 16 amino acids. V was pared by 0 bases and J by 2 bases, with 7 bases of the junction left unmatched. Germline V gives CDR1 SGDLS, CDR2 YYNGEE. CDR3 sequence: CASSVGPGQAPYEQYF. CDR3 in DNA: TGTGCCAGCAGCGTAGGCCCGGGACAGGCGCCCTACGAGCAGTACTTC.